Shown below are 20 T cell receptor beta chains from a single sample sequenced in a study of T cells in Graves' hyperthyroidism and ophthalmopathy. The investigators amplified TCR beta CDR3 regions from RNA transcripts. Researchers ran a first-round RT-PCR on the TCR CDR3 using the HTBI primer set. One entry per CDR3 protein results from TCRdb running MiXCR on the multiplex PCR reads. Found here are about 53,000 distinct CDR3 sequences, just under 50% of them singletons; the top ten hold over 10%. The material sequenced was blood. The receptors come from a woman aged 25 to 45 with Graves' ophthalmopathy.

This clonotype has a count of ten or more. The chain uses TRBV2 and TRBJ2-1; D not resolved. CDR1 and CDR2 (germline): SNHLY, FYNNEI. The CDR3 sequence is 15 residues long. Trimming removed 1 base from V and 8 bases from J, with 15 bases in between. As DNA, the CDR3 is TGTGCCAGCAGTGAAGAAGTTGGGGTTGTTGATGAGCAGTTCTTC. Amino acids: CASSEEVGVVDEQFF.

This clonotype has just a few counts. The genes are TRBV2 and TRBJ2-1, with 9 bases lining up with TRBD2. The ends lost 4 bases at V and 9 bases at J; junction bases unmatched: 10. This CDR3 region has 15 residues. Germline V gene data show CDR1 as SNHLY and CDR2 as FYNNEI. CDR3 DNA sequence: TGTGCCAGCAGTGGGCTAGCGGGACTTGGTGGTGAGCAGTTCTTC. This sequence encodes CASSGLAGLGGEQFF. Using reference TRBV2 and TRBJ2-1 for the parts outside the CDR3, the full variable domain is EPEVTQTPSHQVTQMGQEVILRCVPISNHLYFYWYRQILGQKVEFLVSFYNNEISEKSEIFDDQFSVERPDGSNFTLKIRSTKLEDSAMYFCASSGLAGLGGEQFFGPGTRLTVL.

The J gene is TRBJ2-5, the V gene TRBV4-2; D perhaps matches TRBD2 (7 bases). This CDR3 comprises 15 residues. V was trimmed by 4 bases and J by 4 bases, leaving 16 bases between them. Germline V gives CDR1 LGHNA, CDR2 YNFKEQ. CDR3 residues: CASSPGGGGLETQYF. DNA of the CDR3: TGTGCCAGCAGCCCCGGGGGCGGGGGCCTAGAGACCCAGTACTTC.

The genes are TRBV5-8 and TRBJ2-7; unclear D gene. The CDR3 covers 13 residues. Looked up from germline, CDR1 is SGHTS and CDR2 is YDEGEE. V was trimmed by 0 bases and J by 6 bases, leaving 10 bases between them. CDR3 nucleotide sequence: TGTGCCAGCAGCTTGGAGGCTGGGATCGAGCAGTACTTC. Its translation is CASSLEAGIEQYF.

This clonotype occurred many times. The chain joins TRBV2 to TRBJ1-1; TRBD1 agrees at 8 bases. This CDR3 spans 14 amino acids. The germline CDR1 and CDR2 sequences are SNHLY and FYNNEI. With 9 bases clipped from V and 1 base from J, the junction kept 7 bases outside the gene matches. CDR3 loop: CARTGAFANTEAFF. CDR3 nucleotides: TGTGCCAGGACAGGGGCTTTTGCGAACACTGAAGCTTTCTTT.

In its sample, this clonotype was seen once. This chain joins TRBV7-6 and TRBJ2-1; D is uncertain. CDR1 SGHVS and CDR2 FNYEAQ come from the germline V gene. The CDR3 is made up of 14 amino acids. The ends were cut back, 8 bases at V and 1 base at J, with 12 bases in the middle. The CDR3 loop reads CASGYTRSYNEQFF. The CDR3 region has the DNA TGTGCCAGCGGCTACACGAGGTCCTACAATGAGCAGTTCTTC. The full variable domain, with the rest looked up from reference TRBV7-6 and TRBJ2-1, is GAGVSQSPRYKVTKRGQDVALRCDPISGHVSLYWYRQALGQGPEFLTYFNYEAQQDKSGLPNDRFSAERPEGSISTLTIQRTEQRDSAMYRCASGYTRSYNEQFFGPGTRLTVL.

Note on this clonotype: This may be a read error, as it is one base from a much larger clone. The chain recombines TRBV7-3 with TRBJ2-2; TRBD1 agrees at 8 bases. Germline V gives CDR1 SGHTA, CDR2 FQGTGA. The CDR3 is 15 amino acids. The DNA for the CDR3 is TGTGCCTGCAGCCGATGGCAGGGGGCGTCCGGGGAGCTGTTTTTT. It yields the protein CACSRWQGASGELFF.

As regards this clonotype: A read error may explain this, as a much larger clone is one base away. This chain connects TRBV12-3 or TRBV12-4 to TRBJ1-1; TRBD1 is a possible D gene (6 bases). V was trimmed by 5 bases and J by 6 bases, leaving 16 bases between them. This CDR3 contains 14 residues. CDR3 coding DNA: TGTGCCAGCAGTCCCGACAGGCGAGACGCTGAAGCTTTCTTT. Protein sequence: CASSPDRRDAEAFF.

The chain carries TRBV2 and TRBJ1-4; D is uncertain. From germline, CDR1 is SNHLY and CDR2 FYNNEI. CDR3 length: 13 residues. The V gene lost 7 bases and the J gene lost 7 bases, with 13 bases spanning the gap. CDR3 sequence (DNA): TGTGCCAGCAACCCCCCGGTAGGTGAAAAACTGTTTTTT. Amino acid sequence: CASNPPVGEKLFF.

This clonotype occurred many times. J is TRBJ1-2 and V is TRBV4-1; 8 bases match TRBD1. The CDR3 consists of 16 residues. Losses at the gene ends were 6 bases for V and 2 bases for J; bases not matched to a gene: 11. The germline gives CDR1 MGHRA, CDR2 YSYEKL. The chain's CDR3 is CASSRTGMPLNYGYTF. CDR3 DNA: TGCGCCAGCAGTAGGACAGGGATGCCACTAAACTATGGCTACACCTTC.

Concerning this clonotype itself: A read error may explain this, as a much larger clone is one base away. This chain's CDR3 is CASSHRDRNQPRHF. The CDR3 DNA reads as TGTGCCAGCAGCCATCGGGACAGGAATCAGCCCCGGCATTTT. V usage is TRBV14 and J usage is TRBJ1-5; 8 positions agree with TRBD1. CDR3 length: 14 residues. Per germline, CDR1 SGHDN and CDR2 FVKESK.

The table lists this clonotype with many counts. CDR3 residues: CASSTRWTSGRKETQYF. The CDR3 bases are TGTGCCAGCAGTACCCGATGGACTAGCGGGAGAAAGGAGACCCAGTACTTC. The V call is TRBV28, the J call TRBJ2-5; 13 bases are a match to TRBD2. The CDR3 has 17 amino acids. Trimming cost V 5 bases and J 5 bases; bases outside gene matches: 11. Per the germline V gene, CDR1 is MDHEN and CDR2 is SYDVKM.

This sequence joins TRBV10-1 and TRBJ2-7, with D perhaps being TRBD1 or TRBD2 (5 bases each). The CDR3 has 13 amino acids. The germline V gene has CDR1 WNHNN and CDR2 SYGVQD (reference sequence). V lost 6 bases and J 7 bases, leaving 16 bases between the germline ends. The CDR3 reads CASSGDLRREQYF. The CDR3 DNA sequence: TGCGCCAGCAGCGGGGACCTACGGCGGGAGCAGTACTTC.

This clonotype appeared once. The V and J genes are TRBV5-1 and TRBJ2-3, with unresolved D. Germline CDR1 SGHRS, CDR2 YFSETQ. The V end was cut by 5 bases, the J end by 11 bases, with 18 bases between. This CDR3 has 13 amino acids. CDR3 amino acids: CASSLNGYDEQYF. CDR3 sequence (DNA): TGCGCCAGCAGTCTAAACGGGTACGATGAGCAGTATTTT.

A word on this clonotype: This may be a read error: a much more frequent sequence differs by one nucleotide. This rearrangement joins TRBV27 to TRBJ1-6; D gene uncertain. Looked up from germline, CDR1 is MNHEY and CDR2 is SMNVEV (reference sequence). The ends were cut back, 2 bases at V and 10 bases at J, with 15 bases in the middle. The CDR3 is 15 residues long. Here the CDR3 reads CASSLLSGVESPLHF. The DNA of the CDR3 is TGTGCCAGCAGTTTACTAAGTGGGGTAGAATCACCCCTCCACTTT.

The chain links TRBV29-1 to TRBJ2-3, with 10 bases matching TRBD1. CDR1 is SQVTM, CDR2 ANQGSEA, per germline. The CDR3 covers 13 residues. V dropped 6 bases and J dropped 2; count of bases not matched to a gene: 2. The CDR3 sequence: CSVGQGYTDTQYF. The CDR3 nucleotides read TGCAGCGTGGGACAGGGGTACACAGATACGCAGTATTTT.

The chain employs TRBV6-5 and TRBJ1-1; TRBD1 is a possible D gene (6 bases). CDR1 is MNHEY, CDR2 SVGAGI, per germline. The CDR3 extends over 12 amino acids. V was cut by 5 bases and J by 8 bases, with 12 bases left in between. CDR3: CASSRGGTEAFF. CDR3 bases: TGTGCCAGCAGTCGAGGGGGAACCGAAGCTTTCTTT.

The chain has TRBV20-1 and TRBJ1-5, with D possibly being TRBD1 (6 bases). Germline V gives CDR1 DFQATT, CDR2 SNEGSKA (reference sequence). Trimming removed 1 base at V and 5 bases at J, with 12 bases between. The CDR3 totals 14 residues. In nucleotides, the CDR3 is TGCAGTGCTAGAGGAAGACAGGATCATCAGCCCCAGCATTTT. Translated, it gives CSARGRQDHQPQHF.

The chain uses TRBV2 and TRBJ2-2; 12 nucleotides align to TRBD2. The CDR3 spans 16 residues. V was clipped by 6 bases and J by 8 bases; unmatched bases: 10. From germline, CDR1 is SNHLY and CDR2 FYNNEI. The CDR3 DNA is TGTGCCAGCAGGACTAGCGGGAGTACATTTTCAGGGGAGCTGTTTTTT. This translates into CASRTSGSTFSGELFF.

In its sample, this clonotype is medium-sized. The V call is TRBV7-9, the J call TRBJ2-1; no clear D. Trimming pared 1 base from V and 3 bases from J, leaving 1 base between. Germline assignment: CDR1 SEHNR and CDR2 FQNEAQ (reference sequence). The CDR3 has 12 residues. CDR3 sequence: CASSLVYNEQFF. The CDR3 bases are TGTGCCAGCAGCTTAGTCTACAATGAGCAGTTCTTC.